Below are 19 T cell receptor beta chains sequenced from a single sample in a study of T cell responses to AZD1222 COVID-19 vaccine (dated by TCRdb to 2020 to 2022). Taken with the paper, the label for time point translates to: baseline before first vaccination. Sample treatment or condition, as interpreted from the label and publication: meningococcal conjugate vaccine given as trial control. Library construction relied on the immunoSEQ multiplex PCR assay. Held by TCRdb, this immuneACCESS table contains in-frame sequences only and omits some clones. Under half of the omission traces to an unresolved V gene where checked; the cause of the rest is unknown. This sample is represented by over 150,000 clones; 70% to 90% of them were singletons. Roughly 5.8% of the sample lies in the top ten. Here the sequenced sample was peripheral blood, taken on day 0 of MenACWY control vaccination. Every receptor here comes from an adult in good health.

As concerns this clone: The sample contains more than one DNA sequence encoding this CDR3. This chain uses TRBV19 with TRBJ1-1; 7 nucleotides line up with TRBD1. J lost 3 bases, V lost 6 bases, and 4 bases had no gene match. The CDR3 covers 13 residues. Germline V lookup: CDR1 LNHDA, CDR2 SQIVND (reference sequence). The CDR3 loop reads CASSRDRDTEAFF. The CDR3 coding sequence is TGTGCCAGTAGCCGGGACAGAGACACTGAAGCTTTCTTT.

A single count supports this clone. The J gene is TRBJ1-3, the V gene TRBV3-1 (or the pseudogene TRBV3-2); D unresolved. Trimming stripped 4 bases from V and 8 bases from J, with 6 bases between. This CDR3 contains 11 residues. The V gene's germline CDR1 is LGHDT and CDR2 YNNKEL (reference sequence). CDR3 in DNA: TGTGCCAGCAGCCGGGCGGACACCATATATTTT. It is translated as CASSRADTIYF.

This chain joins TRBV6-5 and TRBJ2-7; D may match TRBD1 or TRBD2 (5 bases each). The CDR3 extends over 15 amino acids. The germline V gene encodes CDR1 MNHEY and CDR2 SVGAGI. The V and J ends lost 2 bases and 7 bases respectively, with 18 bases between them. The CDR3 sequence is CASSYGAGSKLEQYF. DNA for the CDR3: TGTGCCAGCAGTTACGGGGCAGGGAGTAAATTGGAGCAGTACTTC.

The CDR3 bases are TGTGCCACCAGCCTTAACGGGGGGACCGGTCAGCCCCAGCATTTT. Protein product: CATSLNGGTGQPQHF. The V gene is TRBV15, the J gene TRBJ1-5; weak D call: TRBD1 (5 bases). CDR1 and CDR2 (germline): LNHNV, YYDKDF (reference sequence). The CDR3 loop spans 15 amino acids. The V and J ends lost 5 bases and 6 bases respectively, with 17 bases between them.

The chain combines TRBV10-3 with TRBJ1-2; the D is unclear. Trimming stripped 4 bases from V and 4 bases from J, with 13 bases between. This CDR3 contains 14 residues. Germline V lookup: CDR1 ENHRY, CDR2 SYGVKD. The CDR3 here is CAISAAKESYGYTF. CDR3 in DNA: TGTGCCATCAGTGCCGCAAAGGAGAGCTATGGCTACACCTTC.

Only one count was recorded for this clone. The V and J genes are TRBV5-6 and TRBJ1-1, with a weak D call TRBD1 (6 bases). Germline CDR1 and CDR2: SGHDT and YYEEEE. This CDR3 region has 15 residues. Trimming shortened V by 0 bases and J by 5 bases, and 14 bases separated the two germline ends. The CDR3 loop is CASSLVETGSTEAFF. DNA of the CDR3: TGTGCCAGCAGCTTGGTGGAGACAGGTTCAACTGAAGCTTTCTTT.

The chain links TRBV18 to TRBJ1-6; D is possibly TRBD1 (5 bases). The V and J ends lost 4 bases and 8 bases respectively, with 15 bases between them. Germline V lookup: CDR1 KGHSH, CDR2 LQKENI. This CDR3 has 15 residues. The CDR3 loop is CASSLGTGSDSPLHF. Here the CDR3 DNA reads TGTGCCAGCTCACTGGGGACGGGTTCAGATTCACCCCTCCACTTT.

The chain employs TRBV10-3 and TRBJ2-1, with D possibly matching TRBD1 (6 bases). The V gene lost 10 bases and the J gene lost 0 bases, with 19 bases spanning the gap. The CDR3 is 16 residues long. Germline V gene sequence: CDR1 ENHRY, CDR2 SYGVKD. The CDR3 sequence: CATQTPTGSSYNEQFF. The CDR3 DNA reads TGTGCCACTCAAACACCTACAGGGAGCTCCTACAATGAGCAGTTCTTC.

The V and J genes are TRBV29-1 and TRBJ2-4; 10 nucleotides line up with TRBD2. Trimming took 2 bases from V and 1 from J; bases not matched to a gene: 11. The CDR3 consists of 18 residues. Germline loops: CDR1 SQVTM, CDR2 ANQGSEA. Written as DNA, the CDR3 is TGCAGCGTTGAAAAGAGCGGGGGGGCCGCGAGGGCCAAAAACATTCAGTACTTC. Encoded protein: CSVEKSGGAARAKNIQYF.

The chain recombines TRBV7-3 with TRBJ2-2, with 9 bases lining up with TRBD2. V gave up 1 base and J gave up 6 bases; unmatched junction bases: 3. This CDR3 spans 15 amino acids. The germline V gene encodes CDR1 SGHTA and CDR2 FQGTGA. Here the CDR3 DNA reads TGTGCCAGCAGCTTAATAGCGGGAGCCCCCGGGGAGCTGTTTTTT. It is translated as CASSLIAGAPGELFF.

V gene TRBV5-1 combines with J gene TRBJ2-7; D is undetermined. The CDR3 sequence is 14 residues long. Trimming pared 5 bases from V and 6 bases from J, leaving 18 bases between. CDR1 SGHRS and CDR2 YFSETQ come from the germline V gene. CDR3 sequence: CASRDGTTEGEQYF. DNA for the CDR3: TGCGCCAGCAGGGACGGAACGACGGAAGGCGAGCAGTACTTC.

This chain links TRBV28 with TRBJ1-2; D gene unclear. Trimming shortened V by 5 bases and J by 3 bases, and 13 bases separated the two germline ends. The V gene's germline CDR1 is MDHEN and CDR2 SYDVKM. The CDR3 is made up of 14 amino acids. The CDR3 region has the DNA TGTGCCAGCAGTCCTATGGACGGGTACTATGGCTACACCTTC. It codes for CASSPMDGYYGYTF.

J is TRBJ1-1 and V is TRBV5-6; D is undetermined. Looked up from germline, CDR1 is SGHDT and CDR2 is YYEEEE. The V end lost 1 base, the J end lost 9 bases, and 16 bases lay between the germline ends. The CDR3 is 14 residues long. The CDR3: CASSLRSVAKKAFF. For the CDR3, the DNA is TGTGCCAGCAGCTTGAGGAGCGTAGCCAAAAAAGCTTTCTTT.

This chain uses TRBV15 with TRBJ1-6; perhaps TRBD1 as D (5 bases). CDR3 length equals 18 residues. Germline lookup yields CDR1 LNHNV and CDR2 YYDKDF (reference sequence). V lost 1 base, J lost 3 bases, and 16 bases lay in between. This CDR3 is CATSRGPVGTDYNSPLHF. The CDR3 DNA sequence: TGTGCCACCAGCAGAGGGCCAGTAGGGACGGACTATAATTCACCCCTCCACTTT.

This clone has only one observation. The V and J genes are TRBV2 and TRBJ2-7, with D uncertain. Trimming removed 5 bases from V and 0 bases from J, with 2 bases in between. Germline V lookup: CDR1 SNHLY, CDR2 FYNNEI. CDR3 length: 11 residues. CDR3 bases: TGTGCCAGCAGTTACTCCTACGAGCAGTACTTC. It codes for CASSYSYEQYF.

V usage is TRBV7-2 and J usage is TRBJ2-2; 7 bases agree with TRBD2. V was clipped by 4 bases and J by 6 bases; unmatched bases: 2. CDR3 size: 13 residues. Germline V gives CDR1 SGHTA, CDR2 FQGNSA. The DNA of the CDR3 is TGTGCCAGCAGCTGGGGACTACCCGGGGAGCTGTTTTTT. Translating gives CASSWGLPGELFF.

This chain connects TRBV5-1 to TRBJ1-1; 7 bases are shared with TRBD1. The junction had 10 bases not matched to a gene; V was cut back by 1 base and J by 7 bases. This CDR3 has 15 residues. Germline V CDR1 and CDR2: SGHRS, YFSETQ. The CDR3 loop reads CASSLYPGGSGEAFF. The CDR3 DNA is TGCGCCAGCAGCTTGTATCCAGGGGGTTCCGGTGAAGCTTTCTTT. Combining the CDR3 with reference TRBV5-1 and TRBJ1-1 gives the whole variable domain KAGVTQTPRYLIKTRGQQVTLSCSPISGHRSVSWYQQTPGQGLQFLFEYFSETQRNKGNFPGRFSGRQFSNSRSEMNVSTLELGDSALYLCASSLYPGGSGEAFFGQGTRLTVV.

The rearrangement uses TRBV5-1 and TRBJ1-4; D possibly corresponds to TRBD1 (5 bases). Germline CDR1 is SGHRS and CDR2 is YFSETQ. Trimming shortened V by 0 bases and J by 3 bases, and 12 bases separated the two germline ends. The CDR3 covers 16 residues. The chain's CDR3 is CASSLAGTGANEKLFF. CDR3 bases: TGCGCCAGCAGCTTGGCCGGGACCGGCGCTAATGAAAAACTGTTTTTT.

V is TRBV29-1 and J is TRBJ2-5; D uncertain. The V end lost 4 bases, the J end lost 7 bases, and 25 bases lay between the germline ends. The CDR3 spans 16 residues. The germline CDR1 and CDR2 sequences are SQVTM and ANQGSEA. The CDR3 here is CSVGCAGPFPSGTQYF. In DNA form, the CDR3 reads TGCAGCGTTGGCTGTGCCGGGCCATTCCCTTCGGGGACCCAGTACTTC. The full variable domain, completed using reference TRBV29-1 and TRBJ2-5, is SAVISQKPSRDICQRGTSLTIQCQVDSQVTMMFWYRQQPGQSLTLIATANQGSEATYESGFVIDKFPISRPNLTFSTLTVSNMSPEDSSIYLCSVGCAGPFPSGTQYFGPGTRLLVL.